The 13 T cell receptor beta chains given below trace back to one sample, sequenced in a study of T cell responses to AZD1222 COVID-19 vaccine. Produced via immunoSEQ multiplex PCR; TCRdb's table is partial and in-frame only. The sample includes some 170,000 clones, approximately 92% seen only once; the top ten take 2.6%. The sample was peripheral blood, taken on day 0 of AZD1222 vaccination. These receptors all stem from an adult in good health.

The V call is TRBV2, the J call TRBJ1-1; 9 positions agree with TRBD1. The germline gives CDR1 SNHLY, CDR2 FYNNEI. CDR3 size: 11 residues. With V trimmed by 8 bases and J by 9 bases, 4 bases remained unmatched. The chain's CDR3 is CASRDRVKAFF. The CDR3 nucleotides read TGTGCCAGCCGGGACAGGGTCAAAGCTTTCTTT. Variable domain in full (rest from reference TRBV2 and TRBJ1-1): EPEVTQTPSHQVTQMGQEVILRCVPISNHLYFYWYRQILGQKVEFLVSFYNNEISEKSEIFDDQFSVERPDGSNFTLKIRSTKLEDSAMYFCASRDRVKAFFGQGTRLTVV.

This chain joins TRBV19 and TRBJ1-5; 8 bases line up with TRBD1. CDR1 is LNHDA, CDR2 SQIVND, per germline (reference sequence). CDR3 size: 15 residues. Losses at the gene ends were 5 bases for V and 9 bases for J; bases not matched to a gene: 12. CDR3 bases: TGTGCCAGTAGTGACAGGGGAGGGATAGGGGCGCCCCAGCATTTT. It codes for CASSDRGGIGAPQHF.

This chain uses TRBV5-1 with TRBJ2-7, with 7 bases fitting TRBD1. The CDR3 is 14 amino acids. The J segment lost 2 bases and the V segment lost 4 bases, leaving 6 bases of the junction unmatched. CDR1 is SGHRS and CDR2 is YFSETQ in the germline V gene. In DNA, the CDR3 is TGCGCCAGCAGCCGAGAGGGACAGACCTACGAGCAGTACTTC. This codes for CASSREGQTYEQYF. Filled out from reference TRBV5-1 and TRBJ2-7, the complete variable domain reads KAGVTQTPRYLIKTRGQQVTLSCSPISGHRSVSWYQQTPGQGLQFLFEYFSETQRNKGNFPGRFSGRQFSNSRSEMNVSTLELGDSALYLCASSREGQTYEQYFGPGTRLTVT.

The V call is TRBV15, the J call TRBJ1-2; 12 nucleotides align to TRBD1. Germline V gives CDR1 LNHNV, CDR2 YYDKDF (reference sequence). Losses at the gene ends were 5 bases for V and 4 bases for J; bases not matched to a gene: 11. The length of the CDR3 is 17 residues. This chain's CDR3 is CATSPSGQGAIAYGYTF. CDR3 in DNA: TGTGCCACCAGCCCTTCGGGACAGGGGGCTATAGCCTATGGCTACACCTTC.

CDR3 loop: CASSPERLAQYEQYF. In DNA, the CDR3 is TGCGCCAGCAGCCCCGAACGACTAGCGCAGTACGAGCAGTACTTC. This chain joins TRBV5-1 and TRBJ2-7, with 8 bases lining up with TRBD2. Trimming cost V 4 bases and J 4 bases; bases outside gene matches: 10. Looked up from germline, CDR1 is SGHRS and CDR2 is YFSETQ. CDR3 size: 15 residues.

The chain carries TRBV4-1 and TRBJ2-1; D remains unclear. Germline V gives CDR1 MGHRA, CDR2 YSYEKL. The CDR3 totals 14 residues. V lost 4 bases, J lost 4 bases, and 11 bases lay in between. The CDR3 loop is CASSPDLDYNEQFF. The CDR3 DNA reads as TGCGCCAGCAGCCCTGACTTAGATTACAATGAGCAGTTCTTC.

The V and J genes are TRBV7-9 and TRBJ1-3, with 7 nucleotides matching TRBD1. The CDR3 has 15 amino acids. Germline CDR1 SEHNR, CDR2 FQNEAQ (reference sequence). The trim removed 3 bases at V and 4 bases at J, leaving 6 bases unmatched. DNA for the CDR3: TGTGCCAGCAGCTTGTCGGGACAGCTAGGAAACACCATATATTTT. Its translation is CASSLSGQLGNTIYF.

This chain joins TRBV9 and TRBJ1-1, with D possibly TRBD1 on 6 matching bases. The CDR3 extends over 17 amino acids. Between the trimmed V and J ends, which lost 3 bases and 7 bases, there was a span of 25 bases. Germline CDR1 is SGDLS and CDR2 is YYNGEE. CDR3 in DNA: TGTGCCAGCAGCGCCCCGAGGGGGGAGGAGACCCAATTTGAAGCTTTCTTT. This encodes CASSAPRGEETQFEAFF.

This chain links TRBV6-5 with TRBJ2-3; possible D gene TRBD2, 6 bases. This CDR3 has 15 residues. With 2 bases removed from V and 1 base from J, the gap between germline ends came to 10 bases. Germline-derived CDR1 and CDR2 are MNHEY and SVGAGI. This CDR3 reads CASSYPGVGTDTQYF. The CDR3 DNA is TGTGCCAGCAGTTACCCGGGAGTGGGCACAGATACGCAGTATTTT.

This rearrangement joins TRBV15 to TRBJ2-1; D is unresolved. This CDR3 comprises 13 residues. Deletions cut 11 bases from V and 6 bases from J, with 17 bases between. Looked up from germline, CDR1 is LNHNV and CDR2 is YYDKDF (reference sequence). CDR3 amino acids: CAAAAPVGNEQFF. CDR3 nucleotides: TGTGCCGCGGCGGCCCCAGTGGGCAATGAGCAGTTCTTC.

V gene TRBV6-5 combines with J gene TRBJ1-4; a weak D match, TRBD1 (6 bases). Germline CDR1 reads MNHEY; CDR2 reads SVGAGI. Trimming cost V 2 bases and J 4 bases, with 8 bases left between them. This CDR3 contains 14 residues. The CDR3 bases are TGTGCCAGCAGTTACGGGGGCAATAATGAAAAACTGTTTTTT. The encoded protein is CASSYGGNNEKLFF.

This rearrangement joins TRBV4-2 to TRBJ2-1, with 7 bases fitting TRBD2. Trimming removed 1 base from V and 3 bases from J; junction bases left unmatched: 9. The germline V gene encodes CDR1 LGHNA and CDR2 YNFKEQ. This CDR3 is 17 amino acids long. CDR3 sequence reads: CASSQGEGRESYNEQFF. The CDR3 nucleotides are TGTGCCAGCAGCCAAGGCGAGGGGCGGGAGAGCTACAATGAGCAGTTCTTC.

This chain joins TRBV28 and TRBJ1-3; 7 nucleotides agree with TRBD1. The V gene end was trimmed by 6 bases and the J gene end by 0 bases; junction bases not matched to a gene: 5. Germline CDR1 and CDR2: MDHEN and SYDVKM. The CDR3 is made up of 15 amino acids. CDR3 amino acids: CASREQGSSGNTIYF. CDR3 in DNA: TGTGCCAGCAGAGAACAGGGGAGCTCTGGAAACACCATATATTTT.